This T cell receptor (beta chain) was retrieved from a study of PD-1 blockade in classical Hodgkin lymphoma. Across the whole study: Intravenous infusions of nivolumab 3 mg/kg reached patients every 2 weeks.

As regards this clone: What it recognizes is unknown.

Whole-study results and caveats: Diversity in CD4+ TCRs, unlike that measured in CD8+ TCRs, had risen significantly by C4D1. It was reported that newly diagnosed patients had less baseline TCR diversity than healthy donors. Exclusion removed patients who began nivolumab under 1 year after ASCT.

All trial patients relapsed after autologous stem cell transplantation. V lost 6 bases, J lost 6 bases, and 5 bases stayed unmatched. Germline CDR1 SEHNR, CDR2 FQNEAQ (reference sequence). The CDR3 contains 14 residues. Generated by immunoSEQ multiplex PCR, the TCRdb table keeps only in-frame clones and is missing some. This sample has some 64,000 clones, with 85% to 90% found just once. The origin of this receptor is a human donor with classical Hodgkin lymphoma. The sequenced sample was peripheral blood mononuclear cells (PBMCs), obtained at baseline. V usage is TRBV7-9 and J usage is TRBJ1-6, with 7 bases identical to TRBD1. CDR3 sequence reads: CASRPRDSNSPLHF. CDR3 sequence (DNA): TGTGCCAGCAGACCCCGGGACAGTAATTCACCCCTCCACTTT.